One and the same sample provided the 10 T cell receptor beta chains below, sequenced in a study of cytomegalovirus exposure and HLA in healthy donors. 60 Vbeta and 13 Jbeta primers were used in PCR. Data came from immunoSEQ multiplex PCR; TCRdb stores just in-frame clones and leaves some out. Of under 200,000 clones in the sample, about 71% were seen once. The sequencing input was PBMCs. These receptors all stem from a woman aged 30 to 39 in good health and CMV-seronegative.

Turning to this clone: A read error may account for a junction end that differs from germline. Other DNA variants within this sample encode the same CDR3. The chain joins TRBV7-7 to TRBJ2-1; 15 positions match TRBD2. From germline, CDR1 is SSHAT and CDR2 FNYEAQ (reference sequence). The CDR3 loop spans 15 amino acids. The CDR3 bases are TGTGCTAGCAGCCTAGGACTAGCGGGAGGGAATGAGCAGTTCTTC. This sequence encodes CASSLGLAGGNEQFF.

V and J are TRBV6-6 and TRBJ1-6; the match to TRBD1 covers 7 bases. This CDR3 comprises 15 residues. Germline V gene sequence: CDR1 MNHNY, CDR2 SVGAGI (reference sequence). V was clipped by 7 bases and J by 7 bases; unmatched bases: 10. The CDR3 reads CASTQQGLGNSPLHF. As DNA, the CDR3 is TGTGCCAGCACTCAACAGGGGTTAGGAAATTCACCCCTCCACTTT.

The chain carries TRBV15 and TRBJ2-7, with 11 positions matching TRBD1. The J segment lost 4 bases and the V segment lost 2 bases, leaving 7 bases of the junction unmatched. CDR3 size: 16 residues. Germline CDR1 reads LNHNV; CDR2 reads YYDKDF (reference sequence). The CDR3 region has the DNA TGTGCCACCAGCAGACGCCGGGGACAGGGGGTTTACGAGCAGTACTTC. As protein: CATSRRRGQGVYEQYF.

The V and J genes are TRBV6-4 and TRBJ2-7; D uncertain. V gave up 4 bases and J gave up 3 bases, with 7 bases separating them. The CDR3 is 12 amino acids. CDR1 and CDR2 from the germline V gene are MRHNA and SNTAGT. CDR3 loop: CASSGGRYEQYF. In DNA, the CDR3 is TGTGCCAGCAGTGGTGGCCGCTACGAGCAGTACTTC.

This chain links TRBV19 with TRBJ2-2; 7 positions agree with TRBD2. Germline V CDR1 and CDR2: LNHDA, SQIVND (reference sequence). CDR3 length equals 13 residues. V lost 5 bases and J lost 6; bases outside the gene matches: 3. The CDR3 spells CASSSTSPGELFF. The CDR3 DNA reads TGTGCCAGTAGTTCGACTAGCCCCGGGGAGCTGTTTTTT. The entire variable domain, with the rest obtained from reference TRBV19 and TRBJ2-2, is as follows: DGGITQSPKYLFRKEGQNVTLSCEQNLNHDAMYWYRQDPGQGLRLIYYSQIVNDFQKGDIAEGYSVSREKKESFPLTVTSAQKNPTAFYLCASSSTSPGELFFGEGSRLTVL.

The CDR3 nucleotides are TGTGCCAGCAGCTCCCGGGTGCAAAAATCACCCCTCCACTTT. Protein sequence: CASSSRVQKSPLHF. This sequence joins TRBV13 and TRBJ1-6, with D unclear. Per germline, CDR1 PRHDT and CDR2 FYEKMQ (reference sequence). The CDR3 covers 14 residues. The V end was cut by 4 bases, the J end by 10 bases, with 14 bases between.

This chain connects TRBV19 to TRBJ1-3; possible D gene TRBD1, 6 bases. V was cut by 5 bases and J by 4 bases, with 12 bases left in between. Germline assignment: CDR1 LNHDA and CDR2 SQIVND (reference sequence). This CDR3 has 14 residues. CDR3 residues: CASSYRASGNTIYF. CDR3 coding DNA: TGTGCCAGTAGTTACAGGGCATCCGGAAACACCATATATTTT.

DNA for the CDR3: TGTGCCAGCAGCCAAGAAGGGCTCTTGGCAGTAGCGTCCGAGCAGTACTTC. It translates to CASSQEGLLAVASEQYF. The chain uses TRBV4-2 and TRBJ2-7; TRBD2 is a possible D gene (5 bases). Trimming pared 0 bases from V and 6 bases from J, leaving 21 bases between. The CDR3 has 17 residues. Germline V gives CDR1 LGHNA, CDR2 YNFKEQ.

The CDR3 DNA reads as TGTGCCAGCAGACGGGGTCCTCAGGGAGGCAATGAGCAGTTCTTC. It codes for CASRRGPQGGNEQFF. The chain is built from TRBV2 and TRBJ2-1; D perhaps matches TRBD2 (6 bases). With 6 bases removed from V and 6 bases from J, the gap between germline ends came to 18 bases. The CDR3 is made up of 15 amino acids. The germline V gene encodes CDR1 SNHLY and CDR2 FYNNEI. Combining the CDR3 with reference TRBV2 and TRBJ2-1 gives the whole variable domain EPEVTQTPSHQVTQMGQEVILRCVPISNHLYFYWYRQILGQKVEFLVSFYNNEISEKSEIFDDQFSVERPDGSNFTLKIRSTKLEDSAMYFCASRRGPQGGNEQFFGPGTRLTVL.

The V gene is TRBV5-1, the J gene TRBJ2-6; perhaps TRBD1 as D (6 bases). The CDR3 is 16 amino acids. Trimming removed 4 bases from V and 0 bases from J, with 11 bases in between. The germline V gene encodes CDR1 SGHRS and CDR2 YFSETQ. CDR3 bases: TGCGCCAGCAGCCCACAGGGCCGCTCTGGGGCCAACGTCCTGACTTTC. It yields the protein CASSPQGRSGANVLTF.